The source of this T cell receptor (beta chain) is a study of T cells in Graves' hyperthyroidism and ophthalmopathy. Trimming shortened V by 6 bases and J by 7 bases, and 19 bases separated the two germline ends. The CDR3 has 13 residues. CDR1 and CDR2 (germline): SQVTM, ANQGSEA. Amplification of TCR beta CDR3 regions used RNA as the template. Initially, a first-round RT-PCR of the TCR CDR3 employed the HTBI primer set. Each CDR3 protein is one row after TCRdb ran MiXCR on the multiplex PCR reads. The sample holds approximately 510,000 distinct CDR3 sequences, under 25% seen once. The origin of this receptor is a man between 18 and 35 years old with Graves' hyperthyroidism. Input material: blood. J is TRBJ2-7 and V is TRBV29-1; D remains unclear. Written as DNA, the CDR3 is TGCAGCGTGGCCCCTGGTGAAGGTTCGGAGCAGTACTTC. Translated, it gives CSVAPGEGSEQYF.